What follows is one T cell receptor (beta chain) and its context. It lacks a known antigen. No quality values exist for individual bases; no much larger clone is one base distant. This sample is part of a study of lymphopenia after photon versus proton radiotherapy (dated by TCRdb to about 2019). For the study in its entirety: In patients with gastrointestinal tumors who developed high-grade lymphopenia, the study compared the immunological effects of photon radiation therapy with those of proton radiation therapy. The cohort included over 15 patients with gastrointestinal tumors who developed lymphopenia after receiving either photon or proton therapy. The goal of the study was to describe how the two radiation modalities differ in their effects on the immune system. Study-wide findings and limitations: After the lymphocyte count nadir, photon-treated repertoires showed oligoclonal expansion, especially of CD8+ Temra cells, which drove the drop in diversity. The survival association was assessed only in patients who died, and better survival with proton therapy was presented by the authors as a possibility rather than a demonstrated result. Across the cohort, an inverse correlation was found between a larger post-nadir drop in TCR diversity and overall survival time among patients who died. During treatment, patients who received proton therapy stayed relatively stable, whereas patients who received photon therapy lost naive T cells and TCR diversity and gained effector/memory populations.

Receptors were amplified or captured by the immunoSEQ multiplex PCR assay. T cell repertoires were profiled with deep sequencing of rearranged TCR beta loci together with multiparametric flow cytometry. TCRdb retrieved this table from immuneACCESS and kept in-frame rearrangements only. Not all clones are present; in checked studies, unresolved V genes account for under half, and no reason is known for the remainder. Counted in this sample were around 4,200 clones; around 70% of them appeared once. In total, the top ten clones hold about 50% of the sample. CDR1 is given as SGHAT and CDR2 as FQNNGV, both from the germline V gene. The V end loses 0 bases and the J end loses 1 base, and a stretch of 3 bases separates them. From its cysteine to its phenylalanine, the CDR3 spans 14 amino acids. Of the read, only the CDR3 DNA is kept; its 42 bases are in frame from base 1.

This material consisted of peripheral blood, taken from a patient treated with proton-based radiotherapy. The rearranged segments are TRBV11-2 and TRBJ2-2, with the identity of the D gene unclear. The TCR sequence derives from a man older than 75 with esophageal cancer. The nucleotide sequence reads as follows: TGTGCCAGCAGCTTAGACATGAACACCGGGGAGCTGTTTTTT. The resulting protein is CASSLDMNTGELFF.